A single sample gave rise to the 9 T cell receptor beta chains below, sequenced in a study of shared clonotypes between healthy human individuals. Produced via immunoSEQ multiplex PCR; TCRdb's table is partial and in-frame only. The sample lists over a million clones, about 80% seen once, with around 0.61% in the top ten. The sequenced sample was memory CD4+ T cells from PBMCs. Subset given: CD45RA-negative fraction. These receptors all stem from a man younger than 35 in good health. Some clones in this sample may be carry-over from other donors' samples.

The V gene is TRBV7-2, the J gene TRBJ1-1; D unclear. Germline assignment: CDR1 SGHTA and CDR2 FQGNSA. The CDR3 has 11 amino acids. Trimming took 5 bases from V and 8 from J, leaving 9 bases between them. This CDR3 reads CASSVVGEAFF. CDR3 sequence (DNA): TGTGCCAGCAGCGTAGTAGGCGAAGCTTTCTTT. Full variable domain (remainder filled in from reference TRBV7-2 and TRBJ1-1): GAGVSQSPSNKVTEKGKDVELRCDPISGHTALYWYRQSLGQGLEFLIYFQGNSAPDKSGLPSDRFSAERTGGSVSTLTIQRTQQEDSAVYLCASSVVGEAFFGQGTRLTVV.

The rearrangement joins TRBV7-6 to TRBJ1-2; 9 positions match TRBD1. The germline gives CDR1 SGHVS, CDR2 FNYEAQ. Trimming took 5 bases from V and 1 from J; bases not matched to a gene: 5. There are 15 residues in the CDR3. In DNA form, the CDR3 reads TGTGCCAGCAGCGCAGACAGGGGGTTTAACTATGGCTACACCTTC. This encodes CASSADRGFNYGYTF.

Points on this clone: The same CDR3 can be traced to other DNA sequences in this sample. This sequence joins TRBV5-1 and TRBJ1-3; 7 nucleotides line up with TRBD1. The J segment lost 1 base and the V segment lost 3 bases, leaving 1 base of the junction unmatched. The CDR3 covers 14 residues. Germline values: CDR1 SGHRS, CDR2 YFSETQ. CDR3 DNA: TGCGCCAGCAGCTGGGACAGTTCTGGAAACACCATATATTTT. Protein sequence: CASSWDSSGNTIYF.

The chain combines TRBV4-1 with TRBJ2-3, with D tentatively TRBD2 (7 bases). Trimming took 0 bases from V and 4 from J, leaving 17 bases between them. The length of the CDR3 is 17 residues. Germline lookup yields CDR1 MGHRA and CDR2 YSYEKL. CDR3: CASSQDRGAGFPDTQYF. CDR3 DNA: TGCGCCAGCAGCCAAGATCGGGGGGCGGGGTTCCCAGATACGCAGTATTTT.

This clone occurred a few times. Different DNA sequences within this sample yield the same CDR3. J is TRBJ1-1 and V is TRBV19; no clear D gene. The CDR3 is made up of 12 amino acids. CDR1 and CDR2 from the germline V gene are LNHDA and SQIVND (reference sequence). V was shortened by 6 bases and J by 3 bases, with 8 bases between the two germline ends. The CDR3: CASSGRYTEAFF. The CDR3 coding sequence is TGTGCCAGTAGCGGAAGGTACACTGAAGCTTTCTTT.

This CDR3 reads CAISEDNTGELFF. CDR3 sequence (DNA): TGTGCCATCAGTGAGGACAACACCGGGGAGCTGTTTTTT. The chain has TRBV10-3 and TRBJ2-2; no clear D. V lost 2 bases and J 2 bases, leaving 3 bases between the germline ends. Germline V gene lookup returns CDR1 ENHRY and CDR2 SYGVKD. The CDR3 has 13 residues.

The V call is TRBV18, the J call TRBJ1-5; 9 nucleotides match TRBD1. The CDR3 is 15 residues long. Germline V gives CDR1 KGHSH, CDR2 LQKENI. Trimming took 4 bases from V and 0 from J; bases not matched to a gene: 1. CDR3 sequence reads: CASSLQGASNQPQHF. Here the CDR3 DNA reads TGTGCCAGCTCACTACAGGGGGCTAGCAATCAGCCCCAGCATTTT.

The rearrangement uses TRBV6-6 and TRBJ2-7; 9 bases match TRBD1. Germline CDR1 is MNHNY and CDR2 is SVGAGI (reference sequence). Trimming cost V 6 bases and J 4 bases; bases outside gene matches: 10. The CDR3 loop spans 15 amino acids. The CDR3 loop is CASRFRQGVVYEQYF. The DNA of the CDR3 is TGTGCCAGCAGATTCAGACAGGGGGTAGTATACGAGCAGTACTTC.

This clone was recorded a few times. This chain links TRBV7-8 with TRBJ2-6, with 8 bases lining up with TRBD1. V shed 0 bases and J 3 bases; nucleotides not matched to a gene: 4. CDR3 size: 17 residues. Germline-derived CDR1 and CDR2 are SGHVS and FQNEAQ. DNA for the CDR3: TGTGCCAGCAGCTTAGCACGGACAGGGCGTGGGGCCAACGTCCTGACTTTC. This sequence encodes CASSLARTGRGANVLTF.